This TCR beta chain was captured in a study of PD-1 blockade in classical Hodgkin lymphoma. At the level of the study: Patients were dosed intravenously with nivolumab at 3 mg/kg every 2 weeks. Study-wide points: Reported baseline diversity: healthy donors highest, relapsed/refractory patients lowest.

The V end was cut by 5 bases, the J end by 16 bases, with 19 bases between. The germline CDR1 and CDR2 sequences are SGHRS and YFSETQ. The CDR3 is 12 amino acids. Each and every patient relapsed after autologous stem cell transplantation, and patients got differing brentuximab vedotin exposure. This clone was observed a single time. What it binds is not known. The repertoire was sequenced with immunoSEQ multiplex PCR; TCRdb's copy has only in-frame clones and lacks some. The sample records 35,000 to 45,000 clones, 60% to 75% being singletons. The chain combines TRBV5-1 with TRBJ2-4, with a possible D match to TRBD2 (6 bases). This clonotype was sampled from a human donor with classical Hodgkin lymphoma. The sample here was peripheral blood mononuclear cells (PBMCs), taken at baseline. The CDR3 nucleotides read TGCGCCAGCAGAGGGGACTCCCCCTTAGATTACTTC. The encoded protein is CASRGDSPLDYF.